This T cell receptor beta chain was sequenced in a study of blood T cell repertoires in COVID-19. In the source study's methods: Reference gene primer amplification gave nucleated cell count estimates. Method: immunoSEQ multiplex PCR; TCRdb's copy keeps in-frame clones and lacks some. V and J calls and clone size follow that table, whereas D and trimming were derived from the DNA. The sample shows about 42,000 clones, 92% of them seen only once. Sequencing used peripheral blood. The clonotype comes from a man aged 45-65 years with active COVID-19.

The CDR3 DNA sequence: TGCAGTGCTAGTTTCCTGGGACAGAGATACAATGAGCAGTTCTTC. Residues: CSASFLGQRYNEQFF. The chain carries TRBV20-1 and TRBJ2-1; 7 positions agree with TRBD1. Germline V gene lookup returns CDR1 DFQATT and CDR2 SNEGSKA (reference sequence). Trimming at V came to 3 bases and at J to 4 bases, leaving 9 bases not matched to a gene. This CDR3 is 15 amino acids long.